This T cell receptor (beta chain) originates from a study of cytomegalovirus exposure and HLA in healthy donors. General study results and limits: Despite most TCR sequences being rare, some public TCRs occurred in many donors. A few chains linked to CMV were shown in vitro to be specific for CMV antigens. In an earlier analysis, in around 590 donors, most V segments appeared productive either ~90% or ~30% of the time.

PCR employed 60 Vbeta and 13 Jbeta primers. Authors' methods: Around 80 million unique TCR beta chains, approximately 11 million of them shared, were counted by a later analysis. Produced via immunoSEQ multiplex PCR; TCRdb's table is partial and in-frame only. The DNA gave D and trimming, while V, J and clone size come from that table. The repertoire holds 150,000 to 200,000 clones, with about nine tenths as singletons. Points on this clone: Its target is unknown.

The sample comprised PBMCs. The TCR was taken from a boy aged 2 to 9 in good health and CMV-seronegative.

The CDR3 sequence: CASSFGRDGSGANVLTF. The CDR3 DNA reads TGTGCCAGCAGCTTTGGCAGGGATGGGTCTGGGGCCAACGTCCTGACTTTC. This rearrangement joins TRBV5-4 to TRBJ2-6, with D perhaps matching TRBD1 (5 bases). Trimming cost V 2 bases and J 1 base, with 13 bases left between them. Germline loops: CDR1 SGHNT, CDR2 YYREEE (reference sequence). The CDR3 contains 17 residues.